Included here is one T cell receptor beta chain sequence, with context. What it binds is unknown. These data are taken from a study of cytomegalovirus exposure and HLA in healthy donors. PCR involved 60 Vbeta and 13 Jbeta primers. In the study's own analysis: Among the unique TCR beta chains that a later analysis counted, 75 million to 85 million in all, around 11 million were shared. Repertoires were generated with immunoSEQ multiplex PCR, while TCRdb's copy carries only in-frame clones and drops some. V and J calls and clone size follow that table, whereas D and trimming were derived from the DNA. Among approximately 150,000 clones listed, 65% to 85% were seen once. Study-level findings and limits: Accounts indicate the classifier identified cytomegalovirus status with strong specificity and sensitivity. The authors listed some 160 TCR beta chains as cytomegalovirus-associated. Association of a missense DCLRE1C variant with TCR beta V- and J-gene trimming was reported in a later analysis.

The CDR3 totals 15 residues. The V and J ends lost 7 bases and 1 base, in that order; junction bases with no gene match: 7. Per the germline V gene, CDR1 is MNHEY and CDR2 is SVGAGI. The chain uses TRBV6-5 and TRBJ2-7; 10 positions match TRBD2. This clonotype was obtained from a male donor in good health and CMV-seronegative. The sample was PBMCs. CDR3 region: CASNPSGRESYEQYF. As DNA, the CDR3 is TGTGCCAGCAACCCAAGCGGGAGGGAATCCTACGAGCAGTACTTC.